The 2 T cell receptor beta chains given below trace back to one sample, sequenced in a study of Graves' ophthalmopathy and Graves' hyperthyroidism (dated by TCRdb to about 2018). Sequenced on an Illumina HiSeq 2000. For repertoire sequencing, the TCR beta CDR3 regions were amplified from RNA transcripts. The first round of RT-PCR was done with HTBI primers and the Qiagen OneStep RT-PCR kit, and was followed by a second round of multiplex PCR, then size selection and purification. In-frame beta chains were kept once TCRdb had trimmed the public reads at Q25 with fastp and called clones with MiXCR. Every distinct CDR3 protein forms one entry, paired with its most common genes and DNA. This sample gives hundreds of thousands of distinct CDR3 sequences in total; under 50% of them show up just once. The biggest ten clones account for roughly 3.5% of the sample. The sequencing input was peripheral blood. The receptor source for this set is an adult man with Graves' ophthalmopathy.

J is TRBJ2-7 and V is TRBV13; 14 bases are shared with TRBD2. CDR1 is PRHDT and CDR2 is FYEKMQ in the germline V gene (reference sequence). The J segment lost 0 bases and the V segment lost 6 bases, leaving 7 bases of the junction unmatched. This CDR3 spans 17 amino acids. CDR3 coding DNA: TGTGCCAGCAGTGGAGGGACTAGCGGGAGAACCTCCTACGAGCAGTACTTC. Protein sequence: CASSGGTSGRTSYEQYF.

The chain couples TRBV25-1 to TRBJ2-5; D might be TRBD2 (6 bases). The CDR3 is made up of 16 amino acids. Looked up from germline, CDR1 is MGHDK and CDR2 is SYGVNS. The CDR3 DNA sequence: TGTGTCAGTAGTATAGGGTCGGGCGGGATTCGGGAGACCCAGTACTTC. This translates into CVSSIGSGGIRETQYF.